Shown below are 6 T cell receptor beta chains from a single sample sequenced in a study of T cell repertoires in cytomegalovirus infection. TCRdb called the reads again in MiXCR, with one record for every CDR3 protein. Among 550,000 to 850,000 distinct CDR3 sequences, roughly 36% were seen once, and the ten largest hold 15% to 20%. Their specific antigens are unknown. The specimen comprised cultured PBMCs, sampled from culture after CMV antigen stimulation. These receptor sequences come from a human donor in good health (CMV status not recorded). Some clones in this sample may be carry-over from other donors' samples.

This clonotype was observed a handful of times. V gene TRBV18 combines with J gene TRBJ2-3, with D uncertain. Trimming cost V 0 bases and J 2 bases, with 12 bases left between them. The V gene's germline CDR1 is KGHSH and CDR2 LQKENI. This CDR3 has 16 amino acids. This CDR3 is CASSPPGSFHTDTQYF. CDR3 nucleotides: TGTGCCAGCTCACCACCGGGATCATTCCACACAGATACGCAGTATTTT.

This chain uses TRBV2 with TRBJ2-5, with a weak D call TRBD2 (6 bases). Trimming pared 7 bases from V and 4 bases from J, leaving 19 bases between. Germline CDR1 SNHLY, CDR2 FYNNEI. This CDR3 comprises 15 residues. CDR3 coding DNA: TGTGCCAGCATGCGGGGCCTCCCGGCGGGAGAGACCCAGTACTTC. Translation gives CASMRGLPAGETQYF.

The chain joins TRBV7-9 to TRBJ2-1, with D possibly TRBD2 on 7 matching bases. The CDR3 is 14 residues long. Trimming stripped 5 bases from V and 8 bases from J, with 16 bases between. CDR1 and CDR2 from the germline V gene are SEHNR and FQNEAQ (reference sequence). CDR3 nucleotide sequence: TGTGCCAGCAGCCAAGAGGCGGGGGCCTATGAGCAGTTCTTC. Translated: CASSQEAGAYEQFF. Together with reference TRBV7-9 and TRBJ2-1, the CDR3 gives the full variable domain: DTGVSQNPRHKITKRGQNVTFRCDPISEHNRLYWYRQTLGQGPEFLTYFQNEAQLEKSRLLSDRFSAERPKGSFSTLEIQRTEQGDSAMYLCASSQEAGAYEQFFGPGTRLTVL.

The gene calls are TRBV2 and TRBJ2-1; TRBD2 aligns across 8 bases. The CDR3 has 15 amino acids. J gave up 9 bases and V 6 bases, and 13 bases lay outside the gene matches. The V gene's germline CDR1 is SNHLY and CDR2 FYNNEI. Here the CDR3 reads CASSEVAGYYGEQFF. The CDR3 coding sequence is TGTGCCAGCAGCGAGGTAGCGGGATACTACGGTGAGCAGTTCTTC.

This chain uses TRBV12-3 or TRBV12-4 with TRBJ1-5; D perhaps matches TRBD1 (6 bases). V lost 7 bases and J lost 6, with 13 bases in between. This CDR3 is 13 amino acids long. The CDR3 nucleotides read TGTGCCAGCACCCGGGACATCGGTCAGCCCCAGCATTTT. Encoded protein: CASTRDIGQPQHF.

The chain couples TRBV12-3 or TRBV12-4 to TRBJ1-2; D remains ambiguous. The CDR3 runs 12 residues. The V and J ends lost 6 bases and 8 bases respectively, with 13 bases between them. Here the CDR3 DNA reads TGTGCCAGCAGAGACATGGATGCGGGCTACACCTTC. Translating gives CASRDMDAGYTF.